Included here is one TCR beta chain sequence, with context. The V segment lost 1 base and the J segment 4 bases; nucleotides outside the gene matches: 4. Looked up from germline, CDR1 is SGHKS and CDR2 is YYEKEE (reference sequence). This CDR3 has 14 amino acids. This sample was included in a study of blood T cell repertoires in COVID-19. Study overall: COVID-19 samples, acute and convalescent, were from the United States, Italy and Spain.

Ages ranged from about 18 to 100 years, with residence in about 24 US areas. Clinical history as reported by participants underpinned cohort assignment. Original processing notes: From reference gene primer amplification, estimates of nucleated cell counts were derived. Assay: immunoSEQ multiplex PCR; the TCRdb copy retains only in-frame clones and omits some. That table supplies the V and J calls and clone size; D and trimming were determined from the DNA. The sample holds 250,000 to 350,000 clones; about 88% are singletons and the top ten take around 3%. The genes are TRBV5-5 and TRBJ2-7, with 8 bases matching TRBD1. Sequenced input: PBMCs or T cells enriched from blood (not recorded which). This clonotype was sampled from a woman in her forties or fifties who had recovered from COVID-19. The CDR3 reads CASSLWTGMYEQYF. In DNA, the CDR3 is TGTGCCAGCAGCTTGTGGACAGGGATGTACGAGCAGTACTTC.